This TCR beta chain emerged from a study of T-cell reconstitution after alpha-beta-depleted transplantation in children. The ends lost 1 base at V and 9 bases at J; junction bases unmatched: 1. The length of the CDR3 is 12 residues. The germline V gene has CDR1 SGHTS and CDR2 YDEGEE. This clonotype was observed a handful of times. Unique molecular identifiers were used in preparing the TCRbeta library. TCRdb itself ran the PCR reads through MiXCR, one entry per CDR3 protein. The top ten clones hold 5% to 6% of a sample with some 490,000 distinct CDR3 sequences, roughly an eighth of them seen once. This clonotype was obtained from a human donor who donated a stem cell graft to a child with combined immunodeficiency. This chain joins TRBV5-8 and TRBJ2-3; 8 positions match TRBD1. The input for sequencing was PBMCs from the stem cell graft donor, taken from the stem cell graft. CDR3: CASSLRTGTQYF. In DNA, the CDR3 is TGTGCCAGCAGCTTGAGGACAGGGACGCAGTATTTT.